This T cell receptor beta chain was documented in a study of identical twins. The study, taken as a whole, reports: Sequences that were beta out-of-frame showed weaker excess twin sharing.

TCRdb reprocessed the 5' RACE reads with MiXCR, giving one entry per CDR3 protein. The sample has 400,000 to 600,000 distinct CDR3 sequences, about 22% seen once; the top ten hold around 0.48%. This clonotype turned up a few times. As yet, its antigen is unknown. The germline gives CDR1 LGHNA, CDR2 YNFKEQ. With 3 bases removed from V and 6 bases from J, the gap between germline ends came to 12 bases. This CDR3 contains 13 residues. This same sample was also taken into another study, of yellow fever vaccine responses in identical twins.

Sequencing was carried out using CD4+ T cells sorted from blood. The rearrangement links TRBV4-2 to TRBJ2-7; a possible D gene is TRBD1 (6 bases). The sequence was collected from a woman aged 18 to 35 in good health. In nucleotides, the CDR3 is TGTGCCAGCAGCCACCCAGGGGATTCCGAGCAGTACGTC. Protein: CASSHPGDSEQYV.